One sample yielded the 3 T cell receptor beta chains listed below, sequenced in a study of cytomegalovirus exposure and HLA in healthy donors. Vbeta (60) and Jbeta (13) primers were used in the PCR. Some clones are missing from TCRdb's copy, which holds only in-frame ones; the method was immunoSEQ multiplex PCR. The sample includes about 180,000 clones, around 75% of them seen just once. The source material was PBMCs. These receptors were collected from a male donor in good health and CMV-seronegative.

The chain employs TRBV28 and TRBJ1-3, with 8 bases aligning to TRBD1. Germline V gene data show CDR1 as MDHEN and CDR2 as SYDVKM. After removal of 8 bases from V and 4 bases from J, the junction contained 7 bases not matched to a gene. The CDR3 consists of 14 residues. CDR3 DNA sequence: TGTGCCAGCGGATACAGGGGGAGAGGAAACACCATATATTTT. Translating gives CASGYRGRGNTIYF. Together with reference TRBV28 and TRBJ1-3, the CDR3 gives the full variable domain: DVKVTQSSRYLVKRTGEKVFLECVQDMDHENMFWYRQDPGLGLRLIYFSYDVKMKEKGDIPEGYSVSREKKERFSLILESASTNQTSMYLCASGYRGRGNTIYFGEGSWLTVV.

The chain recombines TRBV9 with TRBJ1-1; a possible D gene is TRBD1 (6 bases). V shed 0 bases and J shed 7 bases, with 10 bases lying between them. The CDR3 has 13 residues. Germline CDR1 reads SGDLS; CDR2 reads YYNGEE. The CDR3 region is CASSVVGADEAFF. CDR3 DNA: TGTGCCAGCAGCGTAGTGGGGGCAGATGAAGCTTTCTTT.

The chain joins TRBV28 to TRBJ1-6; D not certain. V was trimmed by 3 bases and J by 2 bases, leaving 11 bases between them. Germline values: CDR1 MDHEN, CDR2 SYDVKM. The CDR3 is 16 amino acids. CDR3 in amino acids: CASSFTGRTYNSPLHF. As DNA, the CDR3 is TGTGCCAGCAGTTTTACCGGGAGGACCTATAATTCACCCCTCCACTTT.